The source of this TCR beta chain is a study of blood T cell repertoires in COVID-19. Background on the study: The origin of the acute and convalescent COVID-19 samples was the United States, Italy and Spain. From T cells, B-cell-depleted T cells, or PBMCs came the material, which was cDNA or gDNA.

V lost 3 bases, J lost 0 bases, and 10 bases lay in between. In germline, CDR1 is MNHNS, CDR2 SASEGT. The CDR3 totals 15 residues. Authors' data handling: Amplification with reference gene primers provided the estimates of nucleated cell counts. Some clones are missing from TCRdb's copy, which holds only in-frame ones; the method was immunoSEQ multiplex PCR. That table supplies the V and J calls and clone size; D and trimming were determined from the DNA. The table has about 170,000 clones, about 80% seen once. Sequencing used peripheral blood. The chain employs TRBV6-1 and TRBJ2-3; a possible D gene is TRBD2 (5 bases). The clonotype was recovered from a woman of 80 years or more with acute or convalescent COVID-19. The CDR3 loop is CASSDGWTSTDTQYF. DNA of the CDR3: TGTGCCAGCAGTGATGGGTGGACTAGCACAGATACGCAGTATTTT.